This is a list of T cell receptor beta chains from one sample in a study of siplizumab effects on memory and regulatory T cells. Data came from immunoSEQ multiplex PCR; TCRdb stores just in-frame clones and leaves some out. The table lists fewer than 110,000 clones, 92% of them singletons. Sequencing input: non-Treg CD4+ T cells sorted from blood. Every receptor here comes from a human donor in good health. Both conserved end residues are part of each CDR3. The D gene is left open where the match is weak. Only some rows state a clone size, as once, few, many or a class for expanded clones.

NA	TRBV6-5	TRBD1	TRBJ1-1	TGTGCCAGCAGTAGGACAGGGTCTGAAGCTTTCTTT	CASSRTGSEAFF
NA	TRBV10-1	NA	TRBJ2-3	TGCGCCAGCAGTGAGAGCCGAGCTAGCACAGATACGCAGTATTTT	CASSESRASTDTQYF
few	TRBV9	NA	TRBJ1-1	TGTGCCAGCACGAATACCAGGGGCAGTGAAGCTTTCTTT	CASTNTRGSEAFF
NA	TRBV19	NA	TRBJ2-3	TGTGCCAGTAGTATTGGGGACTTCAGGGTAGATACGCAGTATTTT	CASSIGDFRVDTQYF
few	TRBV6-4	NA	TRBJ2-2	TGTGCCAGCAGTGACTCGGCCACCGGGGAGCTGTTTTTT	CASSDSATGELFF
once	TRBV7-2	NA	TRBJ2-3	TGTGCCAGCAGTCGCCGGGACGGAGGGGCAGATACGCAGTATTTT	CASSRRDGGADTQYF
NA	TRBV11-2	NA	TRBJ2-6	TGTGCCAGCAGCCCCAGAGGGGCCAACGTCCTGACTTTC	CASSPRGANVLTF
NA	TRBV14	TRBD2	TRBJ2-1	TGTGCCAGCAGCCAAGAAGAAGGGACTAGCGGGGAGAGCTCCTACAATGAGCAGTTCTTC	CASSQEEGTSGESSYNEQFF
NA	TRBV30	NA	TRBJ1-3	TGTGCCTGGAGTGTATGGGGGGGCTCTGGAAACACCATATATTTT	CAWSVWGGSGNTIYF
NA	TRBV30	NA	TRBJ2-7	TGTGCCTGGAGTGTACGGGGCCCTGGCGAGCAGTACTTC	CAWSVRGPGEQYF
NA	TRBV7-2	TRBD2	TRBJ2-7	TGTGCCAGCAGCCTTGCTAAAATTTCACTAGCGGACCCCCGCTACGAGCAGTACTTC	CASSLAKISLADPRYEQYF
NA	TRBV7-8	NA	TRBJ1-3	TGTGCCAGCAGCTTGGACGCCCACCCTGGAAACACCATATATTTT	CASSLDAHPGNTIYF
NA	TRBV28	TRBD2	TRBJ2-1	TGTGCCAGCAGTTTACCCACAGCGGGAGACAATGAGCAGTTCTTC	CASSLPTAGDNEQFF
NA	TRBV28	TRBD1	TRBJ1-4	TGTGCCAGCAGTCCCCGGCGGGGACAGGGTTTAGAAAAACTGTTTTTT	CASSPRRGQGLEKLFF
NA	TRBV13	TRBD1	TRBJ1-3	TGTGCCAGCAGCCCCTACGGACAGGGTTTCGCCATATATTTT	CASSPYGQGFAIYF
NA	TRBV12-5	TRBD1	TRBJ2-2	TGTGCTAGTGGCCTAGGACAGGAGAACGGGGAGCTGTTTTTT	CASGLGQENGELFF
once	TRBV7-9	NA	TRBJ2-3	TGTGCCACGGGGATAGACACAGATACGCAGTATTTT	CATGIDTDTQYF
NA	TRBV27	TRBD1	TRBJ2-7	TGTGCCAGCAGCCCCGACAGGGGAGGCTACGAGCAGTACTTC	CASSPDRGGYEQYF
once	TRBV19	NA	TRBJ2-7	TGTGCCAGCCAAGGTACCACTTACGAGCAGTACTTC	CASQGTTYEQYF
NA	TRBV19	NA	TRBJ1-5	TGTGCCAGTCGCCCATGGAGACCAGGGGAAGGATTAAGCAATCAGCCCCAGCATTTT	CASRPWRPGEGLSNQPQHF
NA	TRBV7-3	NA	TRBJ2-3	TGTGCCAGCAGCACACCTAGCGCTACGCAGTATTTT	CASSTPSATQYF
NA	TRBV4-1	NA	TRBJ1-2	TGCGCCAGCAGCCAAGAAGGCCACATTAACTATGGCTACACCTTC	CASSQEGHINYGYTF
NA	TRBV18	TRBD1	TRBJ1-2	TGTGCCAGCTCACCGACGCGGGGGACAGGGGGAGAAGGCTACACCTTC	CASSPTRGTGGEGYTF
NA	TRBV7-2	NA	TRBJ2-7	TGTGCCAGCAGCTCAGTCCAAACCGGAGAGCAGTACTTC	CASSSVQTGEQYF
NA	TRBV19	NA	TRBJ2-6	TGTGCCAGCGCCCGGATTCAATCTGGGGCCAACGTCCTGACTTTC	CASARIQSGANVLTF
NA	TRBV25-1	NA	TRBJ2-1	TGTGCCAGCAGTCCTCACCGCAATGAGCAGTTCTTC	CASSPHRNEQFF
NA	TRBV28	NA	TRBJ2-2	TGTGCCAGCAGACCTAGACTCGTGAACACCGGGGAGCTGTTTTTT	CASRPRLVNTGELFF
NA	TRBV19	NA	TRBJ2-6	TGTGCCAGTAGTTCTATCGATGGGGCAGGCCACTCTGGGGCCAACGTCCTGACTTTC	CASSSIDGAGHSGANVLTF
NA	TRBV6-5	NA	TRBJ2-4	TGTGCCAGCAGTTACGGGGGGAGAGGGGGTTTAAACATTCAGTACTTC	CASSYGGRGGLNIQYF
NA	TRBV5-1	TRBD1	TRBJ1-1	TGCGCCAGCAGCCGCGGCCAGGGGGCCCCGATGGGCACTGAAGCTTTCTTT	CASSRGQGAPMGTEAFF
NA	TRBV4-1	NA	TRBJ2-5	TGCGCCAGCAGCCCGATAAGGGGGGAGACCCAGTACTTC	CASSPIRGETQYF
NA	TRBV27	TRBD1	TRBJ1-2	TGTGCCAGCAGGGGGACAGGGGAAAGGTATGGCTACACCTTC	CASRGTGERYGYTF
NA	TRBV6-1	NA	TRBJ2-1	TGTGCCAGCAGAGTACCTGGGGTATCCTACAATGAGCAGTTCTTC	CASRVPGVSYNEQFF
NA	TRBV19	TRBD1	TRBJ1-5	TGTGCCAGCAGCCCCGGGACAGGGGCCAGGAGCAATCAGCCCCAGCATTTT	CASSPGTGARSNQPQHF
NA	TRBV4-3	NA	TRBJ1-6	TGCGCCAGCAGCCATGAGGGGGGTCGGGATTCACCCCTCCACTTT	CASSHEGGRDSPLHF
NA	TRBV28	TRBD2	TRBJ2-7	TGTGCCAGCAGTGACCCTGGGCGGGAGAACTTC	CASSDPGRENF
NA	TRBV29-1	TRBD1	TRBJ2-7	TGCAGCGTTGGGGACAGTACCCACGAGCAGTACTTC	CSVGDSTHEQYF
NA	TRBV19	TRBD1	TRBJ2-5	TGTGCCAGTAGTAGGACCAGGGGGTTGGGAAAAGAGACCCAGTACTTC	CASSRTRGLGKETQYF
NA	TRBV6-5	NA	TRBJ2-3	TGTGCCAGCAGGACACTAGCTACAGATACGCAGTATTTT	CASRTLATDTQYF
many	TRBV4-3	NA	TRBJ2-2	TGCGCCAGCAGCCTGACACGATCCGGGGAGCTGTTTTTT	CASSLTRSGELFF
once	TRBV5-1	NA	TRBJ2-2	TGCGCCAGCAGCTTGGAAGGAAACACCGGGGAGCTGTTTTTT	CASSLEGNTGELFF